This entry describes one T cell receptor (beta chain). Its specificity is not known. CD3+CD4+ and CD3+CD8+ cells were FACS-sorted from thawed unstimulated PBMCs. The CDR3 is made up of 14 amino acids. Trimming shortened V by 0 bases and J by 3 bases, and 9 bases separated the two germline ends. Looked up from germline, CDR1 is MGHRA and CDR2 is YSYEKL. This sample is drawn from a study of T cell clones after liver transplantation. Background on the study: Immunosuppression withdrawal was tried within 2 years after liver transplantation in this trial. Post-transplant blood was tracked for graft-donor-reactive T cell clones identified in a pre-transplant mixed lymphocyte reaction.

Sequenced by immunoSEQ multiplex PCR; TCRdb stores in-frame clones only, minus some. The sample lists fewer than 20,000 clones; around 89% were seen once. Study-level points and caveats: In 5 of 8 subjects, circulating graft-donor-reactive CD4 TCRbeta sequences fell significantly after transplant.

Sequenced here: CD8+ T cells from blood, sampled around 42 months after liver transplant. The receptor comes from a human patient who received a liver transplant. Part of the T cell pool may stem from the graft donor. The chain carries TRBV4-1 and TRBJ2-7; the D call may be TRBD1 or TRBD2 (5 bases each). The CDR3 loop reads CASSQDRGGYEQYF. Written as DNA, the CDR3 is TGCGCCAGCAGCCAAGATCGGGGCGGCTACGAGCAGTACTTC.